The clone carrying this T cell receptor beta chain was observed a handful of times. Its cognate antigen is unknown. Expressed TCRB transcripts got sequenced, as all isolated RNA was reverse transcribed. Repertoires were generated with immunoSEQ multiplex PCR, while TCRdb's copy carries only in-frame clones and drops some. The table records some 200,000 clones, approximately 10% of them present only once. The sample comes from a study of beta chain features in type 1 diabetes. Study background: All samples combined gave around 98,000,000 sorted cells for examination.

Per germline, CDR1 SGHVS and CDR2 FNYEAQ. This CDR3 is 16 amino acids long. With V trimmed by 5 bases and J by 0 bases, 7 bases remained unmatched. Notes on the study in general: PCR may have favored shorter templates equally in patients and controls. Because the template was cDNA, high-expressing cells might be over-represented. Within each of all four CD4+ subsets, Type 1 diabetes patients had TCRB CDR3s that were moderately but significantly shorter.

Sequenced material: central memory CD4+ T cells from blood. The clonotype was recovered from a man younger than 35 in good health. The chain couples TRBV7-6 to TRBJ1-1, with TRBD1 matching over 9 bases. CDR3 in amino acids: CASSPRTGAMNTEAFF. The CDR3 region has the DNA TGTGCCAGCAGCCCAAGGACAGGGGCCATGAACACTGAAGCTTTCTTT.